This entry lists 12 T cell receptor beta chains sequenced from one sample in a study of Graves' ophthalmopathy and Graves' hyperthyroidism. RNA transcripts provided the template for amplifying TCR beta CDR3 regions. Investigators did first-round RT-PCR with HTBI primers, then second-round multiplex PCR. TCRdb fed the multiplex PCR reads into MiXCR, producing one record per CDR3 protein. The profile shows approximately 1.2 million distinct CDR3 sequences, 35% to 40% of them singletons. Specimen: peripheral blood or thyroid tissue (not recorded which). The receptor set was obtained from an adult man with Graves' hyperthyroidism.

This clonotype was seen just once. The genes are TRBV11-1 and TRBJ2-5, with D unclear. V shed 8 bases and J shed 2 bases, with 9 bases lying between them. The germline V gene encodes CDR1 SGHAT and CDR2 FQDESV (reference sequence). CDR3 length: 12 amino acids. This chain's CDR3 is CASGYTQETQYF. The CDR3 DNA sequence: TGTGCCAGCGGCTACACACAAGAGACCCAGTACTTC.

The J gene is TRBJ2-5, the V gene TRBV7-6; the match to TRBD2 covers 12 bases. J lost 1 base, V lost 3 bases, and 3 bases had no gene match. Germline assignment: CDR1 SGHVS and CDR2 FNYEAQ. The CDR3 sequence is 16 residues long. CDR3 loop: CASSFGTSGSQETQYF. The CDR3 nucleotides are TGTGCCAGCAGCTTCGGGACTAGCGGGTCCCAAGAGACCCAGTACTTC.

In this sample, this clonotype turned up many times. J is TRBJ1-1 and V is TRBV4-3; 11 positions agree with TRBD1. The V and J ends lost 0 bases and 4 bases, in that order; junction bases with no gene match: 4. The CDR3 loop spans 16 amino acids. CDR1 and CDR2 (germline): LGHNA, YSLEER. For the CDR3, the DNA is TGCGCCAGCAGCCAAGATGCCGGGACAGGGGGCACTGAAGCTTTCTTT. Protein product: CASSQDAGTGGTEAFF.

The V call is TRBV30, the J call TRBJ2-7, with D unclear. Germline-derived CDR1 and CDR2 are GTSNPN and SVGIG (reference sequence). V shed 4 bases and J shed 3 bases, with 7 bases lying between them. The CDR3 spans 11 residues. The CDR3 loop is CAWKSDYEQYF. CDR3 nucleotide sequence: TGTGCCTGGAAGTCCGACTACGAGCAGTACTTC.

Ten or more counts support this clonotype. CDR3 DNA sequence: TGTGCCAGCAGCCCAAGGACGGGGCGGAACGAGCAGTACTTC. This sequence encodes CASSPRTGRNEQYF. V is TRBV14 and J is TRBJ2-7; D tentatively fits TRBD1 or TRBD2 (5 bases each). The CDR3 runs 14 residues. Trimming left V 4 bases short and J 5 bases short, with 15 bases between. Germline V gives CDR1 SGHDN, CDR2 FVKESK.

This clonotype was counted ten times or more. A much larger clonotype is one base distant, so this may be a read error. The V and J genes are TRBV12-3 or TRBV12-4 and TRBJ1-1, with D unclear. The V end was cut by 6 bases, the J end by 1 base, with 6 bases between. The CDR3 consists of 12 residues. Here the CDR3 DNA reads TGTGCCAGCAGACCAGCGAACACTGAAGCTTTCTTT. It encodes CASRPANTEAFF.

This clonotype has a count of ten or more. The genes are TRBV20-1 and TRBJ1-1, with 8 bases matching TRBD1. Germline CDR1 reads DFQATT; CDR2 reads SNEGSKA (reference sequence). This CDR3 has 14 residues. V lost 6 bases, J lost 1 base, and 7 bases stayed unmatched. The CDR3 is CSAPPGQANTEAFF. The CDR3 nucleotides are TGCAGTGCGCCGCCGGGACAGGCGAACACTGAAGCTTTCTTT.

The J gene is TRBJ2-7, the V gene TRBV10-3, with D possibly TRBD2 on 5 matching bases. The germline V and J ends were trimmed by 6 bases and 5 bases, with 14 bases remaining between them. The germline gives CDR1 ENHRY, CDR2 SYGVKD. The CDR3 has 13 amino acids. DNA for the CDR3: TGTGCCATCAGCGTTGGGGAGTGGGACGAGCAGTACTTC. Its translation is CAISVGEWDEQYF.

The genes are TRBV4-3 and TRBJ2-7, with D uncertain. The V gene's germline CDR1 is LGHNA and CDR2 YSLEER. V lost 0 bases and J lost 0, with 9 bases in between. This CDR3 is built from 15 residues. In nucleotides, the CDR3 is TGCGCCAGCAGCCAAGATCTCAGTTTCTCCTACGAGCAGTACTTC. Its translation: CASSQDLSFSYEQYF.

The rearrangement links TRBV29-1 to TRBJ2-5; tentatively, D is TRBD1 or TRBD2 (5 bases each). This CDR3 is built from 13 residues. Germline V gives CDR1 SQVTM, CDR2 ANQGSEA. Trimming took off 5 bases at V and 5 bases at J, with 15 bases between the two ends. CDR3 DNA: TGCAGCGTTAAGCCTGGGGACGGGGAGACCCAGTACTTC. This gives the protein CSVKPGDGETQYF.

The CDR3 reads CASSWTGQFLHF. For the CDR3, the DNA is TGTGCCAGCAGCTGGACAGGGCAGTTTCTCCACTTT. The chain links TRBV7-2 to TRBJ1-6; 8 nucleotides line up with TRBD1. In germline, CDR1 is SGHTA, CDR2 FQGNSA. V dropped 4 bases and J dropped 16; count of bases not matched to a gene: 6. The CDR3 is 12 residues long.

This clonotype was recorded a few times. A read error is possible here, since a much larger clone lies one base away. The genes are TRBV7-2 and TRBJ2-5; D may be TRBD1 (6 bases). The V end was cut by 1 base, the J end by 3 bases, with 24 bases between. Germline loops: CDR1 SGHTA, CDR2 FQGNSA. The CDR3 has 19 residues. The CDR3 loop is CASSLGIGTGRRVEETQYF. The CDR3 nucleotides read TGTGCCAGCAGCTTAGGAATCGGAACAGGGCGTCGGGTTGAAGAGACCCAGTACTTC.